This entry concerns a single T cell receptor (beta chain). Its antigen remains unidentified. The CDR3 runs 17 residues. V shed 4 bases and J 1 base; nucleotides not matched to a gene: 11. The germline V gene encodes CDR1 SGHNT and CDR2 YYREEE (reference sequence). This record comes from a study of T cell responses to AZD1222 COVID-19 vaccine. Study-wide findings and caveats: Reportedly, nearly half of unique spike TCRs recognized epitopes outside B.1.351/B.1.1.7 mutations. Repertoire collection took place solely once the T cell response had peaked.

The repertoire was sequenced with immunoSEQ multiplex PCR; TCRdb's copy has only in-frame clones and lacks some. The sample holds roughly 140,000 clones; under 95% are singletons and the top ten take approximately 3%. The sequence was collected from an adult in good health. The gene calls are TRBV5-4 and TRBJ2-3; 8 bases align to TRBD2. Sequenced here: peripheral blood, sampled on day 0 of MenACWY control vaccination. The CDR3 DNA follows: TGTGCCAGCAGCCCCCACCTTAGCGGGGTAGGCACAGATACGCAGTATTTT. Translating gives CASSPHLSGVGTDTQYF.